These 31 T cell receptor beta chains share one sample of origin, sequenced in a study of CXCR3-negative and CXCR3-positive naive CD8 T cells. UMI-tagged TRB cDNA libraries were built via 5' RACE. TCRdb re-called the 5' RACE reads, yielding one record per CDR3 amino acid sequence without DNA. This sample's clone table lists more than 50,000 distinct CDR3 sequences. Sequenced material: naive CXCR3- CD8+ T cells from blood. The subset denotes: CD45RO-CCR7+CD27+CD95- naive CD8+ T cells lacking CXCR3 (TNR3-). These receptors were collected from a human donor in good health. Some clones in this sample may be carry-over from other donors' samples.

The rearrangement links TRBV5-1 to TRBJ2-1; TCRdb's D call of TRBD1 is untestable without DNA. The CDR3 contains 13 residues. CDR1 is SGHRS, CDR2 YFSETQ, per germline. CDR3: CASSLVRGNEQFF. Variable domain in full (rest from reference TRBV5-1 and TRBJ2-1): KAGVTQTPRYLIKTRGQQVTLSCSPISGHRSVSWYQQTPGQGLQFLFEYFSETQRNKGNFPGRFSGRQFSNSRSEMNVSTLELGDSALYLCASSLVRGNEQFFGPGTRLTVL.

V and J are TRBV11-3 and TRBJ2-1; without DNA, the TCRdb call of TRBD1 cannot be checked. The length of the CDR3 is 16 residues. Germline CDR1 reads SGHNT; CDR2 reads YENEEA. Here the CDR3 reads CASSPDPGQGAFEQFF.

The genes are TRBV29-1 and TRBJ2-1; without DNA, the TCRdb call of TRBD1 cannot be checked. The CDR3 runs to 12 residues. Germline CDR1 reads SQVTM; CDR2 reads ANQGSEA. The CDR3: CSVVAGGYEQFF.

The chain links TRBV29-1 to TRBJ2-1; absent DNA, TCRdb's TRBD1 call cannot be checked. CDR3 length equals 13 residues. Germline CDR1 reads SQVTM; CDR2 reads ANQGSEA. CDR3 sequence reads: CSGRDLADNEQFF.

CDR3 residues: CASSLPGHGYTF. The chain links TRBV27 to TRBJ1-2. Per germline, CDR1 MNHEY and CDR2 SMNVEV (reference sequence). The CDR3 has 12 amino acids.

The chain uses TRBV28 and TRBJ2-5; as DNA is missing, the TRBD1 call by TCRdb cannot be tested. Germline loops: CDR1 MDHEN, CDR2 SYDVKM. The length of the CDR3 is 16 residues. The CDR3 reads CASSLPGQGGGETQYF.

The chain has TRBV4-1 and TRBJ2-2; TCRdb lists TRBD1, though no DNA is available to test this call. CDR1 is MGHRA, CDR2 YSYEKL, per germline. This CDR3 spans 14 amino acids. This chain's CDR3 is CASSQAGHTGELFF.

The rearrangement links TRBV29-1 to TRBJ2-1; TCRdb's D gene call, TRBD2, goes unchecked for lack of DNA. Germline CDR1 and CDR2: SQVTM and ANQGSEA. This CDR3 has 13 amino acids. CDR3 amino acids: CSVEWGTTPEQFF.

V and J are TRBV29-1 and TRBJ2-7. The CDR3 consists of 14 residues. CDR1 and CDR2 (germline): SQVTM, ANQGSEA. The CDR3: CSVLRPKPTYEQYF.

The rearrangement uses TRBV3-1 and TRBJ1-2. This CDR3 spans 13 amino acids. Germline V gives CDR1 LGHDT, CDR2 YNNKEL (reference sequence). The CDR3 loop is CASSQKRADGYTF. The full variable domain, with the rest looked up from reference TRBV3-1 and TRBJ1-2, is DTAVSQTPKYLVTQMGNDKSIKCEQNLGHDTMYWYKQDSKKFLKIMFSYNNKELIINETVPNRFSPKSPDKAHLNLHINSLELGDSAVYFCASSQKRADGYTFGSGTRLTVV.

The chain employs TRBV10-2 and TRBJ1-1. CDR1 is WSHSY and CDR2 is SAAADI in the germline V gene. The CDR3 is 11 amino acids. The CDR3 is CASGENTEAFF.

The chain links TRBV7-2 to TRBJ2-7; TCRdb returns TRBD1, unconfirmable since there is no DNA. Germline V CDR1 and CDR2: SGHTA, FQGNSA. The CDR3 length is 14 residues. The chain's CDR3 is CASSLGQGGYEQYF.

This sequence joins TRBV20-1 and TRBJ2-7; TCRdb picks TRBD2, but there is no DNA to check that call. The CDR3 extends over 16 amino acids. Germline-derived CDR1 and CDR2 are DFQATT and SNEGSKA (reference sequence). CDR3 protein: CSARDSGENRPYEQYF.

This chain connects TRBV28 to TRBJ2-7; TCRdb names TRBD1, which stays unverified in the absence of DNA. The germline CDR1 and CDR2 sequences are MDHEN and SYDVKM. The CDR3 spans 16 residues. The CDR3 here is CASSLSRDRSGPEQYF.

The chain employs TRBV7-2 and TRBJ1-2; TCRdb gives TRBD1 as the D gene, but with no DNA this cannot be confirmed. This CDR3 region has 14 residues. Germline V gene lookup returns CDR1 SGHTA and CDR2 FQGNSA. This CDR3 reads CASSSHPTGNGYTF.

J is TRBJ2-5 and V is TRBV20-1. Germline assignment: CDR1 DFQATT and CDR2 SNEGSKA (reference sequence). The CDR3 length is 13 residues. The CDR3: CSARVGRQETQYF.

The CDR3 spells CASSLTTEQYF. This sequence joins TRBV7-6 and TRBJ2-7. This CDR3 region has 11 residues. Germline assignment: CDR1 SGHVS and CDR2 FNYEAQ. Based on the CDR3 plus reference TRBV7-6 and TRBJ2-7, the full variable domain is GAGVSQSPRYKVTKRGQDVALRCDPISGHVSLYWYRQALGQGPEFLTYFNYEAQQDKSGLPNDRFSAERPEGSISTLTIQRTEQRDSAMYRCASSLTTEQYFGPGTRLTVT.

The rearrangement joins TRBV7-3 to TRBJ2-3; there is no DNA to check the TCRdb D call of TRBD1. This CDR3 comprises 16 residues. The germline CDR1 and CDR2 sequences are SGHTA and FQGTGA. This CDR3 is CASSAGGAVLPDTQYF.

The V call is TRBV20-1, the J call TRBJ2-5. CDR3 length: 14 amino acids. Germline V gives CDR1 DFQATT, CDR2 SNEGSKA (reference sequence). The CDR3: CSAPPTRYQETQYF.

V gene TRBV5-1 combines with J gene TRBJ1-1; as DNA is missing, the TRBD1 call by TCRdb cannot be tested. There are 15 residues in the CDR3. In germline, CDR1 is SGHRS, CDR2 YFSETQ. The CDR3 protein is CASSIRTGGNTEAFF. Using reference TRBV5-1 and TRBJ1-1 for the parts outside the CDR3, the full variable domain is KAGVTQTPRYLIKTRGQQVTLSCSPISGHRSVSWYQQTPGQGLQFLFEYFSETQRNKGNFPGRFSGRQFSNSRSEMNVSTLELGDSALYLCASSIRTGGNTEAFFGQGTRLTVV.

The J gene is TRBJ2-5, the V gene TRBV4-3. Germline values: CDR1 LGHNA, CDR2 YSLEER. The CDR3 has 16 amino acids. The chain's CDR3 is CASSQDVGRAQETQYF.

This chain joins TRBV7-9 and TRBJ1-2; TCRdb's assignment of TRBD1 cannot be checked, as there is no DNA. The CDR3 loop spans 18 amino acids. The germline V gene has CDR1 SEHNR and CDR2 FQNEAQ (reference sequence). The CDR3 reads CASSLGLGQGAPHYGYTF. Complete variable domain (other parts from reference TRBV7-9 and TRBJ1-2): DTGVSQNPRHKITKRGQNVTFRCDPISEHNRLYWYRQTLGQGPEFLTYFQNEAQLEKSRLLSDRFSAERPKGSFSTLEIQRTEQGDSAMYLCASSLGLGQGAPHYGYTFGSGTRLTVV.

V usage is TRBV30 and J usage is TRBJ2-7. In germline, CDR1 is GTSNPN, CDR2 SVGIG (reference sequence). The length of the CDR3 is 12 residues. CDR3 sequence reads: CAWSAISYEQYF.

This chain uses TRBV29-1 with TRBJ2-1; lacking DNA, the TRBD1 call made by TCRdb goes unchecked. Germline V gene data show CDR1 as SQVTM and CDR2 as ANQGSEA. This CDR3 spans 14 amino acids. The CDR3 protein is CSVEGDSLGNEQFF.

This sequence joins TRBV7-3 and TRBJ2-7; absent DNA, TCRdb's TRBD1 call cannot be checked. Germline V lookup: CDR1 SGHTA, CDR2 FQGTGA. CDR3 length equals 13 residues. The CDR3 is CASSHWDSYEQYF.

The V and J genes are TRBV20-1 and TRBJ1-2; there is no DNA to check the TCRdb D call of TRBD1. CDR1 and CDR2 from the germline V gene are DFQATT and SNEGSKA (reference sequence). The CDR3 is 17 residues long. CDR3 loop: CSARDRTGSRSYSGYTF.

V and J are TRBV25-1 and TRBJ2-2; the TCRdb call, TRBD1, lacks DNA for checking. Germline V gene sequence: CDR1 MGHDK, CDR2 SYGVNS. The CDR3 is 15 residues long. The CDR3 loop reads CASSGQGADTGELFF.

The V call is TRBV20-1, the J call TRBJ1-6. CDR3 length equals 15 residues. CDR1 and CDR2 (germline): DFQATT, SNEGSKA (reference sequence). CDR3 region: CSARGIEEDNSPLHF.

CDR3 amino acids: CASSLSFLLRAVLLYEQYF. This chain links TRBV10-1 with TRBJ2-7. The CDR3 length is 19 residues. The V gene's germline CDR1 is WNHNN and CDR2 SYGVQD (reference sequence).

The V and J genes are TRBV7-7 and TRBJ2-5; the D gene TCRdb calls, TRBD1, cannot be checked with no DNA. Germline CDR1 SSHAT, CDR2 FNYEAQ (reference sequence). The CDR3 totals 18 residues. CDR3 loop: CASSLAGVMGQAQETQYF.

V gene TRBV29-1 combines with J gene TRBJ2-3; TCRdb designates TRBD1, a call that cannot be tested without DNA. The CDR3 consists of 19 residues. CDR1 SQVTM and CDR2 ANQGSEA come from the germline V gene. The CDR3: CSGKQDSPWGQGFSDTQYF.